This TCR beta chain stems from a study of shared clonotypes between healthy human individuals. Germline assignment: CDR1 ENHRY and CDR2 SYGVKD. J was trimmed by 7 bases and V by 8 bases; bases with no gene match: 10. This CDR3 region has 13 residues. Profiling relied on immunoSEQ multiplex PCR, and the TCRdb table lists in-frame clones only, not all of them. The sample lists about 2.3 million clones; approximately 95% were seen once. There were only Caucasian adults among the donors, and all lived in Nashville, Tennessee. J is TRBJ2-7 and V is TRBV10-3; 8 nucleotides match TRBD1. The source material was naive CD4+ T cells from PBMCs. Subset defined: CD45RA+ positively selected. The receptor comes from a man younger than 35 in good health. Some clones in this sample may be carry-over from other donors' samples. CDR3 coding DNA: TGTGCCATCGCAGGACAGGGAGAGGCGGAGCAGTACTTC. Translation gives CAIAGQGEAEQYF.